This entry features one TCR beta chain sequence. The sample is drawn from a study of molecular identifiers for immune sequencing clone quantification. Study-wide background: Four of five RNA aliquots from around 20,000 or 100,000 naive CD8 T cells were sequenced.

Investigators produced naive CD8 libraries from roughly 20,000 to 1,000,000 sorted cells, drawing on 10%, 30% or 50% RNA. CDR3 length: 14 residues. V lost 4 bases to trimming and J lost 8 bases; unmatched junction nucleotides: 5. One entry per CDR3 protein results from TCRdb running MiXCR on the PCR reads. The sample lists 600,000 to 650,000 distinct CDR3 sequences; approximately 20% were seen once. Sequencing was carried out using naive CD8+ T cells from blood, with Jurkat cell RNA spiked in. Indicated subset: FACS-sorted CD8+CD4-CCR7+CD45RA+ naive T cells. The TCR comes from a human donor in good health. Some libraries in this study had Jurkat cell RNA spiked in. The chain recombines TRBV12-3 or TRBV12-4 with TRBJ1-1; 12 nucleotides agree with TRBD1. Written as DNA, the CDR3 is TGTGCCAGCAGTTGGGCTGGGACAGGGGGCGAAGCTTTCTTT. Translating it yields CASSWAGTGGEAFF.